A single sample is the source of the 8 T cell receptor beta chains below, sequenced in a study of cytotoxic CD8 clonotypes in ibrutinib-treated CLL. Here immunoSEQ multiplex PCR was the method, and the copy in TCRdb shows in-frame clones only, minus some. The repertoire holds about 270,000 clones, with around 77% as singletons. The starting material was PBMCs, obtained at disease progression, from a patient treated with ibrutinib. These receptors were obtained from a human donor with chronic lymphocytic leukemia.

This clone was seen a few times. The gene calls are TRBV19 and TRBJ2-7; possible D gene TRBD1, 5 bases. V shed 1 base and J shed 4 bases, with 11 bases lying between them. Germline-derived CDR1 and CDR2 are LNHDA and SQIVND (reference sequence). This CDR3 region has 14 residues. DNA for the CDR3: TGTGCCAGTAGTATAGTCGCAGGGCAGTACGAGCAGTACTTC. It translates to CASSIVAGQYEQYF.

The chain is built from TRBV4-1 and TRBJ1-1, with TRBD1 as a possible D gene (5 bases). The germline gives CDR1 MGHRA, CDR2 YSYEKL. Deletions cut 2 bases from V and 4 bases from J, with 14 bases between. The CDR3 is 15 amino acids. CDR3 sequence reads: CASSQPLRQFTEAFF. CDR3 coding DNA: TGCGCCAGCAGCCAACCTCTAAGACAGTTCACTGAAGCTTTCTTT.

This clone was seen a few times. Other DNA sequences in the same sample also yield this CDR3. The chain uses TRBV7-9 and TRBJ1-4, with 7 bases identical to TRBD1. This CDR3 has 14 amino acids. Trimming removed 1 base from V and 8 bases from J; junction bases left unmatched: 4. Germline V lookup: CDR1 SEHNR, CDR2 FQNEAQ (reference sequence). CDR3 amino acids: CASSLGQGREKLFF. CDR3 DNA: TGTGCCAGCAGCTTAGGACAGGGAAGAGAAAAACTGTTTTTT.

CDR3: CASSVRAAYEQYF. CDR3 DNA sequence: TGTGCCAGCAGCGTACGCGCGGCCTACGAGCAGTACTTC. The genes are TRBV7-8 and TRBJ2-7; no clear D gene. The V and J ends lost 5 bases and 2 bases respectively, with 10 bases between them. Per germline, CDR1 SGHVS and CDR2 FQNEAQ. The CDR3 is 13 amino acids.

CDR3 sequence (DNA): TGTGCCAGCAGCGGGGGAGGTTCACCCCTCCACTTT. The encoded protein is CASSGGGSPLHF. This sequence joins TRBV4-2 and TRBJ1-6; TRBD1 might be the D (5 bases). CDR3 size: 12 residues. Trimming stripped 5 bases from V and 9 bases from J, with 8 bases between. Germline lookup yields CDR1 LGHNA and CDR2 YNFKEQ.

The rearrangement joins TRBV7-2 to TRBJ2-2; D possibly matches TRBD1 or TRBD2 (5 bases each). The CDR3 contains 14 residues. V lost 4 bases and J lost 6, with 12 bases in between. Germline V gives CDR1 SGHTA, CDR2 FQGNSA. The CDR3 here is CASSYGRDAGELFF. The CDR3 DNA reads TGTGCCAGCAGCTACGGTAGGGACGCCGGGGAGCTGTTTTTT. The full variable domain, completed using reference TRBV7-2 and TRBJ2-2, is GAGVSQSPSNKVTEKGKDVELRCDPISGHTALYWYRQSLGQGLEFLIYFQGNSAPDKSGLPSDRFSAERTGGSVSTLTIQRTQQEDSAVYLCASSYGRDAGELFFGEGSRLTVL.

The V call is TRBV27, the J call TRBJ2-7; no reliable D call. The CDR3 is made up of 11 amino acids. Germline values: CDR1 MNHEY, CDR2 SMNVEV (reference sequence). Trimming shortened V by 3 bases and J by 7 bases, and 7 bases separated the two germline ends. This chain's CDR3 is CASSFMGEQYF. DNA for the CDR3: TGTGCCAGCAGTTTTATGGGGGAGCAGTACTTC.

The chain employs TRBV7-8 and TRBJ2-1; D gene ambiguous. The CDR3 has 15 residues. Trimming shortened V by 1 base and J by 2 bases, and 9 bases separated the two germline ends. Germline CDR1 SGHVS, CDR2 FQNEAQ. CDR3: CASSLGRIPYNEQFF. The CDR3 DNA reads as TGTGCCAGCAGCTTAGGTAGGATTCCCTACAATGAGCAGTTCTTC.